The clone carrying this TCR beta chain occurred once. The sample comes from a study of shared clonotypes between healthy human individuals. The CDR3 consists of 15 residues. V lost 0 bases, J lost 5 bases, and 13 bases lay in between. In germline, CDR1 is SGHVS, CDR2 FNYEAQ. Some clones are missing from TCRdb's copy, which holds only in-frame ones; the method was immunoSEQ multiplex PCR. Here the sample spans roughly 2,500,000 clones, roughly 93% being singletons. Every donor was a Caucasian adult from Nashville, Tennessee. The specimen sequenced was naive CD4+ T cells from PBMCs. Subset in this sample: CD45RA+ positively selected. The clonotype comes from a man between 18 and 29 years old in good health. Some clones in this sample may be carry-over from other donors' samples. The V and J genes are TRBV7-6 and TRBJ1-1; tentative D call: TRBD1 (6 bases). The CDR3 loop reads CASSLAGRGVTEAFF. The CDR3 region has the DNA TGTGCCAGCAGCTTAGCGGGCAGGGGTGTTACTGAAGCTTTCTTT.